What follows are 12 T cell receptor beta chains derived from one specimen sequenced in a study of blood T cell repertoires in COVID-19. The assay was immunoSEQ multiplex PCR, and TCRdb's table has in-frame clones only and misses some. The sample carries nearly 200,000 clones, 70% to 90% recorded once. Sequencing input: peripheral blood. The origin of the receptors is a woman aged 70 to 79 with acute or convalescent COVID-19.

The V and J genes are TRBV19 and TRBJ2-6; D uncertain. The CDR3 extends over 18 amino acids. Deletions cut 3 bases from V and 0 bases from J, with 15 bases between. Per germline, CDR1 LNHDA and CDR2 SQIVND (reference sequence). As DNA, the CDR3 is TGTGCCAGTAGTATTGGTCACCCGGTAAACTCTGGGGCCAACGTCCTGACTTTC. Translating it yields CASSIGHPVNSGANVLTF.

A single count supports this clone. This CDR3 is CASSSRTFNEQFF. The CDR3 region has the DNA TGTGCCAGCAGCTCCCGGACTTTCAATGAGCAGTTCTTC. The chain carries TRBV7-2 and TRBJ2-1, with D possibly matching TRBD2 (5 bases). Trimming stripped 4 bases from V and 6 bases from J, with 10 bases between. The germline CDR1 and CDR2 sequences are SGHTA and FQGNSA. The CDR3 consists of 13 residues.

The chain employs TRBV19 and TRBJ1-2, with D unresolved. The CDR3 totals 14 residues. Germline lookup yields CDR1 LNHDA and CDR2 SQIVND (reference sequence). V was trimmed by 4 bases and J by 0 bases, leaving 9 bases between them. CDR3 nucleotides: TGTGCCAGTAGTACCCTCGGGACTAACTATGGCTACACCTTC. As protein: CASSTLGTNYGYTF.

This clone was counted a single time. The chain carries TRBV18 and TRBJ1-4; D remains unclear. CDR1 is KGHSH and CDR2 is LQKENI in the germline V gene. The V end was cut by 5 bases, the J end by 0 bases, with 10 bases between. This CDR3 region has 15 residues. CDR3 in amino acids: CASSKLIATNEKLFF. The CDR3 bases are TGTGCCAGCTCAAAACTGATTGCAACTAATGAAAAACTGTTTTTT.

The gene calls are TRBV5-4 and TRBJ1-3; 8 positions agree with TRBD1. Germline CDR1 SGHNT, CDR2 YYREEE (reference sequence). The V gene end was trimmed by 3 bases and the J gene end by 7 bases; junction bases not matched to a gene: 6. The CDR3 extends over 14 amino acids. For the CDR3, the DNA is TGTGCCAGCAGCTCAGGACAGGGAAGGAACACCATATATTTT. Its protein product is CASSSGQGRNTIYF.

The rearrangement uses TRBV19 and TRBJ1-2; TRBD1 matches 7 bases. The CDR3 length is 13 residues. Germline CDR1 reads LNHDA; CDR2 reads SQIVND (reference sequence). V gave up 6 bases and J gave up 8 bases; unmatched junction bases: 9. CDR3 residues: CASSYRGSQGYTF. Written as DNA, the CDR3 is TGTGCCAGTAGCTACAGGGGATCCCAGGGCTACACCTTC.

This clone was seen more than once but under ten times. The chain uses TRBV7-9 and TRBJ1-3; TRBD1 agrees at 7 bases. The CDR3 extends over 15 amino acids. V was pared by 5 bases and J by 2 bases, with 6 bases of the junction left unmatched. The germline V gene has CDR1 SEHNR and CDR2 FQNEAQ (reference sequence). This chain's CDR3 is CASSTDREAGNTIYF. DNA of the CDR3: TGTGCCAGCAGCACAGACAGGGAGGCTGGAAACACCATATATTTT. The variable domain in full, completed from reference TRBV7-9 and TRBJ1-3, reads DTGVSQNPRHKITKRGQNVTFRCDPISEHNRLYWYRQTLGQGPEFLTYFQNEAQLEKSRLLSDRFSAERPKGSFSTLEIQRTEQGDSAMYLCASSTDREAGNTIYFGEGSWLTVV.

This chain joins TRBV7-9 and TRBJ1-4; maybe TRBD1 (5 bases). The CDR3 sequence is 15 residues long. Trimming removed 0 bases at V and 5 bases at J, with 10 bases between. Germline lookup yields CDR1 SEHNR and CDR2 FQNEAQ (reference sequence). The CDR3 region is CASSLAGTANEKLFF. The CDR3, as DNA: TGTGCCAGCAGCTTAGCGGGGACTGCGAATGAAAAACTGTTTTTT.

The rearrangement uses TRBV7-4 and TRBJ2-7; TRBD1 matches 9 bases. The CDR3 is 13 amino acids. Germline loops: CDR1 SGHVT, CDR2 SQSDAQ. Trimming at V came to 6 bases and at J to 7 bases, leaving 7 bases not matched to a gene. The CDR3: CASRSDRGGEQYF. The DNA for the CDR3 is TGTGCCAGCAGATCAGACAGGGGGGGGGAGCAGTACTTC.

This clone was counted a single time. The V call is TRBV12-3 or TRBV12-4, the J call TRBJ2-2; perhaps TRBD2 as D (5 bases). The germline V and J ends were trimmed by 7 bases and 8 bases, with 14 bases remaining between them. The CDR3 totals 13 residues. The CDR3 DNA follows: TGTGCCAGCACCCCTCCGGGGAGAGGGGAGCTGTTTTTT. Translation gives CASTPPGRGELFF.

Comment on this clone: One end of the junction is discordant with germline, which a read error may explain. The CDR3 nucleotides are TGTGTCAGCTCTTCCTTTATAACAGGGGACCGTGGCTACACCTTC. Protein: CVSSSFITGDRGYTF. The chain combines TRBV27 with TRBJ1-2; TRBD1 agrees at 7 bases. Per the germline V gene, CDR1 is MNHEY and CDR2 is SMNVEV (reference sequence). The CDR3 loop spans 15 amino acids.

V gene TRBV18 combines with J gene TRBJ2-7; a weak D match, TRBD1 (5 bases). CDR1 is KGHSH, CDR2 LQKENI, per germline. Trimming left V 5 bases short and J 3 bases short, with 14 bases between. This CDR3 has 14 residues. Here the CDR3 DNA reads TGTGCCAGCTCAACAGGTCAGGGAAGCTACGAGCAGTACTTC. This sequence encodes CASSTGQGSYEQYF.